This entry lists 11 T cell receptor beta chains sequenced from one sample in a study of T-cell reconstitution after alpha-beta-depleted transplantation in children. Study-wide results and limits: It was newly produced T cells that mostly accounted for T-cell counts and diversity one year after transplant.

The TCRbeta library incorporated unique molecular identifiers. TCRdb reprocessed the PCR reads via MiXCR and lists one record per CDR3 protein. The sample comprises about 300,000 distinct CDR3 sequences, roughly 8.2% of which are singletons, and 8.5% to 9.5% rests with the top ten. Their antigen targets remain unknown. Sequenced here: peripheral blood, sampled 360 days after TCRalphabeta/CD19-depleted stem cell transplant. The receptor source for this set is a female patient under 10 years old who had a stem cell transplant for Fanconi anemia, so the T cells may come from the graft donor.

This clonotype was counted many times. This chain connects TRBV20-1 to TRBJ2-7; D is uncertain. Per germline, CDR1 DFQATT and CDR2 SNEGSKA (reference sequence). The CDR3 extends over 12 amino acids. CDR3 sequence (DNA): TGCAGCCTTTGGCAGACGCCCTACGAGCAGTACGTC. It specifies CSLWQTPYEQYV.

This clonotype was detected ten times or more. J is TRBJ1-4 and V is TRBV7-9; no definite D call. The CDR3 length is 15 residues. Trimming shortened V by 0 bases and J by 5 bases, and 10 bases separated the two germline ends. Germline lookup yields CDR1 SEHNR and CDR2 FQNEAQ (reference sequence). CDR3 nucleotide sequence: TGTGCCAGCAGCTTAGCGACTAGGACGAATGAAAAACTGTTTTTT. It yields the protein CASSLATRTNEKLFF.

The rearrangement links TRBV11-2 to TRBJ2-7; possible D gene TRBD1, 5 bases. The V end was cut by 0 bases, the J end by 0 bases, with 9 bases between. Germline loops: CDR1 SGHAT, CDR2 FQNNGV. The CDR3 has 15 amino acids. The CDR3 DNA is TGTGCCAGCAGCTTAGAAGGGGATTCCTCCTACGAGCAGTACTTC. Protein product: CASSLEGDSSYEQYF.

This clonotype came up a few times. The CDR3 loop reads CASSYMDYGYTF. The CDR3 DNA reads TGTGCCAGCAGTTACATGGACTATGGCTACACCTTC. The chain joins TRBV6-2 or TRBV6-3 to TRBJ1-2; D uncertain. This CDR3 region has 12 residues. Trimming took off 2 bases at V and 3 bases at J, with 4 bases between the two ends. CDR1 and CDR2 (germline): MNHEY, SVGEGT.

This clonotype has at least ten counts. This chain uses TRBV4-2 with TRBJ1-1, with a weak D call TRBD1 (6 bases). This CDR3 is 15 amino acids long. V lost 1 base and J 1 base, leaving 10 bases between the germline ends. Germline V lookup: CDR1 LGHNA, CDR2 YNFKEQ. The CDR3 region has the DNA TGTGCCAGCAGCCAAGGGGGAGGGGGGAACACTGAAGCTTTCTTT. It codes for CASSQGGGGNTEAFF.

This clonotype was seen a few times. The chain is built from TRBV5-1 and TRBJ2-3, with D perhaps being TRBD1 or TRBD2 (6 bases each). CDR3 length equals 14 residues. The germline V and J ends were trimmed by 5 bases and 2 bases, with 12 bases remaining between them. Germline V lookup: CDR1 SGHRS, CDR2 YFSETQ. The CDR3 nucleotides are TGCGCCAGCAGTAGGGGGGCGAACACAGATACGCAGTATTTT. Its translation: CASSRGANTDTQYF.

This clonotype was observed many times. The J gene is TRBJ2-3, the V gene TRBV7-3, with 7 bases that match TRBD1. The CDR3 runs 14 residues. V lost 5 bases to trimming and J lost 2 bases; unmatched junction nucleotides: 4. Germline V gene sequence: CDR1 SGHTA, CDR2 FQGTGA. The CDR3 nucleotides read TGTGCCAGCAGCCCGACAGGGCCCACAGATACGCAGTATTTT. Amino acid sequence: CASSPTGPTDTQYF.

This clonotype came up many times. The rearrangement joins TRBV5-1 to TRBJ2-2, with D possibly TRBD2 on 5 matching bases. The CDR3 extends over 13 amino acids. Between the trimmed V and J ends, which lost 5 bases and 7 bases, there was a span of 12 bases. In germline, CDR1 is SGHRS, CDR2 YFSETQ. For the CDR3, the DNA is TGCGCCAGCAGGGACGGGGTTGACGGGGAGCTGTTTTTT. It encodes CASRDGVDGELFF.

This clonotype showed up just a few times. The rearrangement uses TRBV3-1 and TRBJ2-5; the D is unclear. CDR1 LGHDT and CDR2 YNNKEL come from the germline V gene (reference sequence). The V end lost 0 bases, the J end lost 0 bases, and 17 bases lay between the germline ends. The CDR3 runs 18 residues. Written as DNA, the CDR3 is TGTGCCAGCAGCCAAGATCCAAGGATACACGACGACCAAGAGACCCAGTACTTC. Its protein product is CASSQDPRIHDDQETQYF.

The chain recombines TRBV5-1 with TRBJ2-3; D is uncertain. Germline V gene data show CDR1 as SGHRS and CDR2 as YFSETQ. The CDR3 length is 16 residues. Trimming pared 0 bases from V and 0 bases from J, leaving 11 bases between. The CDR3 DNA sequence: TGCGCCAGCAGCTTGGGGGCTGGAACTAGCACAGATACGCAGTATTTT. Translation gives CASSLGAGTSTDTQYF.

This clonotype was observed at least ten times. The V gene is TRBV7-8, the J gene TRBJ2-7, with 7 bases identical to TRBD2. V gave up 2 bases and J gave up 1 base; unmatched junction bases: 8. The CDR3 sequence is 16 residues long. Germline CDR1 and CDR2: SGHVS and FQNEAQ. The CDR3 DNA reads as TGTGCCAGCAGCTTATGGGGAGGGGCTAGTTCCTACGAGCAGTACTTC. Its translation: CASSLWGGASSYEQYF.